What follows are 30 T cell receptor beta chains derived from one specimen sequenced in a study of graft-versus-host responses after intestinal transplantation. The repertoire was sequenced with immunoSEQ multiplex PCR; TCRdb's copy has only in-frame clones and lacks some. The repertoire includes over 65,000 clones, 91% of them detected once, and 7.6% sits in the top ten. Their specific antigens are unknown. The sample here was unstimulated CD8+ T cells sorted from spleen or lymph node cells, taken before transplant. The origin of the receptors is a human donor who was the organ donor for an intestinal transplant.

CDR3 sequence reads: CASSLDRVAGELFF. The CDR3 DNA reads TGTGCCAGCAGCCTGGACAGGGTCGCCGGGGAGCTGTTTTTT. The chain employs TRBV6-5 and TRBJ2-2; TRBD1 aligns across 8 bases. The CDR3 has 14 amino acids. V was pared by 6 bases and J by 6 bases, with 6 bases of the junction left unmatched. Looked up from germline, CDR1 is MNHEY and CDR2 is SVGAGI.

This clone appeared once. The rearrangement uses TRBV6-5 and TRBJ1-6; D remains ambiguous. V shed 9 bases and J shed 8 bases, with 11 bases lying between them. The CDR3 contains 12 residues. Germline V lookup: CDR1 MNHEY, CDR2 SVGAGI. CDR3 region: CASLQVDSPLHF. As DNA, the CDR3 is TGTGCCAGTCTCCAGGTGGATTCACCCCTCCACTTT.

The chain recombines TRBV10-2 with TRBJ2-7; the D is unclear. V was pared by 7 bases and J by 2 bases, with 6 bases between. The germline V gene has CDR1 WSHSY and CDR2 SAAADI. The CDR3 runs 11 residues. CDR3 bases: TGCGCCAGCACCTCAACCTACGAGCAGTACTTC. Its translation: CASTSTYEQYF.

This clone was recorded only once. The chain has TRBV2 and TRBJ2-7; D ambiguous. The CDR3 totals 14 residues. Germline V gene data show CDR1 as SNHLY and CDR2 as FYNNEI. Trimming took off 6 bases at V and 3 bases at J, with 15 bases between the two ends. For the CDR3, the DNA is TGTGCCAGCAGGGACGGACGGCTACGCTACGAGCAGTACTTC. It specifies CASRDGRLRYEQYF.

The chain joins TRBV7-9 to TRBJ2-1; 7 bases fit TRBD2. Per the germline V gene, CDR1 is SEHNR and CDR2 is FQNEAQ (reference sequence). The CDR3 runs to 15 residues. J gave up 4 bases and V 4 bases, and 7 bases lay outside the gene matches. The CDR3 sequence is CASSSIAGMYNEQFF. CDR3 sequence (DNA): TGTGCCAGCAGCTCAATAGCGGGTATGTACAATGAGCAGTTCTTC.

The chain uses TRBV19 and TRBJ2-1; the D gene could be TRBD1 or TRBD2 (5 bases each). Germline V lookup: CDR1 LNHDA, CDR2 SQIVND (reference sequence). V lost 5 bases and J lost 8, with 16 bases in between. This CDR3 is 14 amino acids long. CDR3 in amino acids: CASSWTLGGYEQFF. CDR3 nucleotide sequence: TGTGCCAGTAGTTGGACACTTGGGGGTTATGAGCAGTTCTTC. The full variable domain, with the rest looked up from reference TRBV19 and TRBJ2-1, is DGGITQSPKYLFRKEGQNVTLSCEQNLNHDAMYWYRQDPGQGLRLIYYSQIVNDFQKGDIAEGYSVSREKKESFPLTVTSAQKNPTAFYLCASSWTLGGYEQFFGPGTRLTVL.

The chain couples TRBV10-3 to TRBJ2-1, with 8 bases identical to TRBD2. Germline loops: CDR1 ENHRY, CDR2 SYGVKD. The CDR3 contains 15 residues. V shed 0 bases and J 4 bases; nucleotides not matched to a gene: 2. The CDR3 reads CAISESLAAYNEQFF. CDR3 nucleotides: TGTGCCATCAGTGAGTCACTAGCGGCATACAATGAGCAGTTCTTC.

CDR3 coding DNA: TGCGCCAGCAGCCAAGTTCAATTGGCCAAAAACATTCAGTACTTC. Its translation: CASSQVQLAKNIQYF. The chain couples TRBV4-1 to TRBJ2-4; D unclear. The V end was cut by 1 base, the J end by 1 base, with 8 bases between. This CDR3 region has 15 residues. CDR1 is MGHRA, CDR2 YSYEKL, per germline.

This clone was seen a single time. V usage is TRBV7-2 and J usage is TRBJ2-3; tentatively, D is TRBD2 (6 bases). The CDR3 is 17 amino acids. The V and J ends lost 5 bases and 6 bases respectively, with 24 bases between them. Per the germline V gene, CDR1 is SGHTA and CDR2 is FQGNSA. For the CDR3, the DNA is TGTGCCAGCAGCGGATTAGGGTTAGCGGAGGGCGGGGATACGCAGTATTTT. Translating gives CASSGLGLAEGGDTQYF. Variable domain in full (rest from reference TRBV7-2 and TRBJ2-3): GAGVSQSPSNKVTEKGKDVELRCDPISGHTALYWYRQSLGQGLEFLIYFQGNSAPDKSGLPSDRFSAERTGGSVSTLTIQRTQQEDSAVYLCASSGLGLAEGGDTQYFGPGTRLTVL.

V is TRBV15 and J is TRBJ2-5; D is uncertain. This CDR3 has 13 amino acids. Germline V CDR1 and CDR2: LNHNV, YYDKDF (reference sequence). V was shortened by 6 bases and J by 1 base, with 9 bases between the two germline ends. CDR3 bases: TGTGCCACCAGGTCCGAGACCCAAGAGACCCAGTACTTC. Translating gives CATRSETQETQYF. The full variable domain, its missing parts supplied by reference TRBV15 and TRBJ2-5, is DAMVIQNPRYQVTQFGKPVTLSCSQTLNHNVMYWYQQKSSQAPKLLFHYYDKDFNNEADTPDNFQSRRPNTSFCFLDIRSPGLGDTAMYLCATRSETQETQYFGPGTRLLVL.

This clone has more than one count but fewer than ten. The V call is TRBV13, the J call TRBJ2-1, with TRBD2 matching 7 bases. J was trimmed by 8 bases and V by 2 bases; bases with no gene match: 9. The CDR3 totals 15 residues. The germline V gene encodes CDR1 PRHDT and CDR2 FYEKMQ (reference sequence). The CDR3 coding sequence is TGTGCCAGCAGCTTAAGCCCTCGGGGGGTCGATGAGCAGTTCTTC. Translation: CASSLSPRGVDEQFF.

The J gene is TRBJ2-5, the V gene TRBV15, with 9 bases fitting TRBD2. The DNA end is a closer match to TRBJ2-7, so the J assignment may be wrong. This CDR3 contains 16 residues. Germline V lookup: CDR1 LNHNV, CDR2 YYDKDF (reference sequence). CDR3 region: CATSMVLAGPSYEQYF. CDR3 nucleotide sequence: TGTGCCACCAGCATGGTACTAGCGGGCCCTTCCTACGAGCAGTACTTC.

The CDR3, as DNA: TGTGCCAGCAGCCGTCAGGGGGCCAGCTCCTACAATGAGCAGTTCTTC. Residues: CASSRQGASSYNEQFF. V usage is TRBV7-9 and J usage is TRBJ2-1, with 8 bases lining up with TRBD1. The germline V gene has CDR1 SEHNR and CDR2 FQNEAQ (reference sequence). CDR3 length equals 16 residues. The junction had 6 bases not matched to a gene; V was cut back by 5 bases and J by 0 bases.

The genes are TRBV7-2 and TRBJ2-5; no firm D call. Per germline, CDR1 SGHTA and CDR2 FQGNSA. Trimming stripped 1 base from V and 9 bases from J, with 6 bases between. The CDR3 has 11 residues. The CDR3 coding sequence is TGTGCCAGCAGCTTAGGGCGTTCCCAGTACTTC. This gives the protein CASSLGRSQYF.

The chain uses TRBV27 and TRBJ2-1, with a tentative D call TRBD2 (7 bases). Germline V lookup: CDR1 MNHEY, CDR2 SMNVEV (reference sequence). Trimming left V 7 bases short and J 3 bases short, with 13 bases between. CDR3 size: 14 residues. Here the CDR3 DNA reads TGTGCCAGCATGAACGGGGGGCGCTACAATGAGCAGTTCTTC. It specifies CASMNGGRYNEQFF.

The chain has TRBV9 and TRBJ1-6; D is possibly TRBD1 (5 bases). The germline V gene has CDR1 SGDLS and CDR2 YYNGEE. Trimming removed 4 bases from V and 9 bases from J, with 14 bases in between. The CDR3 totals 14 residues. CDR3 residues: CASSLGTAGSPLHF. CDR3 in DNA: TGTGCCAGCAGCCTCGGGACGGCGGGTTCACCCCTCCACTTT.

A few counts support this clone. V usage is TRBV2 and J usage is TRBJ2-2, with no clear D. Germline values: CDR1 SNHLY, CDR2 FYNNEI. CDR3 size: 11 residues. V gave up 8 bases and J gave up 7 bases, with 8 bases separating them. The CDR3 loop reads CASGYGGELFF. The CDR3 region has the DNA TGTGCCAGCGGTTACGGCGGGGAGCTGTTTTTT. The full variable domain, with the rest looked up from reference TRBV2 and TRBJ2-2, is EPEVTQTPSHQVTQMGQEVILRCVPISNHLYFYWYRQILGQKVEFLVSFYNNEISEKSEIFDDQFSVERPDGSNFTLKIRSTKLEDSAMYFCASGYGGELFFGEGSRLTVL.

This chain uses TRBV5-6 with TRBJ2-7, with 9 bases fitting TRBD2. The length of the CDR3 is 14 residues. CDR1 SGHDT and CDR2 YYEEEE come from the germline V gene. The V gene end was trimmed by 0 bases and the J gene end by 7 bases; junction bases not matched to a gene: 5. CDR3 sequence reads: CASSLGGGATEQYF. In DNA form, the CDR3 reads TGTGCCAGCAGCTTGGGCGGGGGGGCAACGGAGCAGTACTTC.

V is TRBV9 and J is TRBJ2-7, with 10 nucleotides matching TRBD2. V gave up 4 bases and J gave up 5 bases; unmatched junction bases: 15. The CDR3 is made up of 17 amino acids. The V gene's germline CDR1 is SGDLS and CDR2 YYNGEE. DNA of the CDR3: TGTGCCAGCAGCCCAGATATCGTCCTAGCGGGAGATAACGAGCAGTACTTC. Residues: CASSPDIVLAGDNEQYF.

The count of this clone is one. This chain uses TRBV19 with TRBJ1-2; D perhaps matches TRBD1 (5 bases). CDR1 is LNHDA and CDR2 is SQIVND in the germline V gene (reference sequence). This CDR3 has 15 residues. V dropped 7 bases and J dropped 4 bases, with 19 bases sitting between them. This chain's CDR3 is CASTEGGWGVYGYTF. The CDR3, as DNA: TGTGCCAGTACCGAGGGTGGGTGGGGGGTCTATGGCTACACCTTC. Full variable domain (missing parts from reference TRBV19 and TRBJ1-2): DGGITQSPKYLFRKEGQNVTLSCEQNLNHDAMYWYRQDPGQGLRLIYYSQIVNDFQKGDIAEGYSVSREKKESFPLTVTSAQKNPTAFYLCASTEGGWGVYGYTFGSGTRLTVV.

This chain joins TRBV5-4 and TRBJ2-7, with 7 bases matching TRBD2. Unmatched junction bases numbered 10, after V lost 3 bases and J lost 4 bases. This CDR3 is built from 15 residues. Germline-derived CDR1 and CDR2 are SGHNT and YYREEE (reference sequence). The chain's CDR3 is CASSSGLDRVYEQYF. CDR3 in DNA: TGTGCCAGCAGCTCCGGACTAGATCGAGTTTACGAGCAGTACTTC.

The chain uses TRBV2 and TRBJ2-5, with 10 bases identical to TRBD2. CDR1 is SNHLY, CDR2 FYNNEI, per germline. The length of the CDR3 is 17 residues. Losses at the gene ends were 9 bases for V and 1 base for J; bases not matched to a gene: 14. Here the CDR3 DNA reads TGTGCCAGTTTCAGACTAGCGGGTCTGGAATTCCAAGAGACCCAGTACTTC. Protein product: CASFRLAGLEFQETQYF.

This clone has just a few counts. This chain links TRBV19 with TRBJ2-4; 8 bases agree with TRBD1. This CDR3 is built from 14 residues. Losses at the gene ends were 3 bases for V and 7 bases for J; bases not matched to a gene: 5. Germline V gene data show CDR1 as LNHDA and CDR2 as SQIVND (reference sequence). CDR3 DNA: TGTGCCAGTAGTATTGGGGCAGGGGGCAACATTCAGTACTTC. This encodes CASSIGAGGNIQYF. Complete variable domain (other parts from reference TRBV19 and TRBJ2-4): DGGITQSPKYLFRKEGQNVTLSCEQNLNHDAMYWYRQDPGQGLRLIYYSQIVNDFQKGDIAEGYSVSREKKESFPLTVTSAQKNPTAFYLCASSIGAGGNIQYFGAGTRLSVL.

This clone was recorded once. The rearrangement uses TRBV28 and TRBJ2-7; 9 bases match TRBD1. The CDR3 consists of 16 residues. Germline loops: CDR1 MDHEN, CDR2 SYDVKM. V lost 3 bases and J lost 7; bases outside the gene matches: 13. The chain's CDR3 is CASSFQPGQGLREQYF. CDR3 nucleotide sequence: TGTGCCAGCAGTTTCCAACCGGGACAGGGTTTGAGGGAGCAGTACTTC.

The V and J genes are TRBV11-2 and TRBJ1-4; maybe TRBD1 (5 bases). Looked up from germline, CDR1 is SGHAT and CDR2 is FQNNGV. V was cut by 5 bases and J by 3 bases, with 10 bases left in between. The CDR3 extends over 14 amino acids. As DNA, the CDR3 is TGTGCCAGCAGCCCCGGGGGGTCTAATGAAAAACTGTTTTTT. Its protein is CASSPGGSNEKLFF.

CDR3 sequence: CASSHRGHNQPQHF. CDR3 DNA sequence: TGTGCCAGCAGCCACAGGGGGCACAATCAGCCCCAGCATTTT. The V and J genes are TRBV11-3 and TRBJ1-5; the match to TRBD1 covers 9 bases. With V trimmed by 5 bases and J by 3 bases, 2 bases remained unmatched. The germline V gene encodes CDR1 SGHNT and CDR2 YENEEA. The CDR3 is 14 amino acids.

The rearrangement joins TRBV4-2 to TRBJ2-1; 13 nucleotides align to TRBD2. This CDR3 contains 17 residues. The V gene's germline CDR1 is LGHNA and CDR2 YNFKEQ. V gave up 3 bases and J gave up 2 bases; unmatched junction bases: 4. The CDR3 DNA is TGTGCCAGCAGCCAGAGGACTAGCGGGAGCACCTACAATGAGCAGTTCTTC. This sequence encodes CASSQRTSGSTYNEQFF.

This clone was picked up one time. The genes are TRBV4-1 and TRBJ1-6; 10 nucleotides line up with TRBD1. The CDR3 covers 15 residues. Germline CDR1 and CDR2: MGHRA and YSYEKL. V lost 0 bases to trimming and J lost 7 bases; unmatched junction nucleotides: 0. The CDR3 DNA sequence: TGCGCCAGCAGCCAAGAGGGACAGGGGAATTCACCCCTCCACTTT. This codes for CASSQEGQGNSPLHF.

The chain uses TRBV28 and TRBJ2-3; no clear D gene. Germline loops: CDR1 MDHEN, CDR2 SYDVKM. Deletions cut 5 bases from V and 4 bases from J, with 16 bases between. The length of the CDR3 is 15 residues. This CDR3 is CASSPLGLFADTQYF. DNA for the CDR3: TGTGCCAGCAGTCCGCTCGGGTTGTTCGCAGATACGCAGTATTTT.

The J gene is TRBJ1-1, the V gene TRBV2; D is ambiguous. Trimming took off 6 bases at V and 5 bases at J, with 7 bases between the two ends. The germline gives CDR1 SNHLY, CDR2 FYNNEI. This CDR3 contains 11 residues. The CDR3 bases are TGTGCCAGCAGCCCTGATACTGAAGCTTTCTTT. This codes for CASSPDTEAFF.